This TCR beta chain was identified in a study of T-cell reconstitution after alpha-beta-depleted transplantation in children. V lost 4 bases to trimming and J lost 0 bases; unmatched junction nucleotides: 7. The CDR3 has 15 residues. Germline CDR1 SGHRS, CDR2 YFSETQ. In this sample, this clonotype turned up a few times. The TCRbeta library incorporated unique molecular identifiers. TCRdb redid the calling of the PCR reads with MiXCR, one entry per CDR3 protein. The data hold a few hundred thousand distinct CDR3 sequences, with over 20% observed a single time. Material: PBMCs, obtained before TCRalphabeta/CD19-depleted stem cell transplant. The receptor comes from a boy less than two years old with Wiskott-Aldrich syndrome, due to receive a stem cell transplant. V gene TRBV5-1 combines with J gene TRBJ2-7, with 7 bases fitting TRBD1. The CDR3 protein is CASSPWDSLSYEQYF. As DNA, the CDR3 is TGCGCCAGCAGCCCGTGGGACAGCCTCTCCTACGAGCAGTACTTC.